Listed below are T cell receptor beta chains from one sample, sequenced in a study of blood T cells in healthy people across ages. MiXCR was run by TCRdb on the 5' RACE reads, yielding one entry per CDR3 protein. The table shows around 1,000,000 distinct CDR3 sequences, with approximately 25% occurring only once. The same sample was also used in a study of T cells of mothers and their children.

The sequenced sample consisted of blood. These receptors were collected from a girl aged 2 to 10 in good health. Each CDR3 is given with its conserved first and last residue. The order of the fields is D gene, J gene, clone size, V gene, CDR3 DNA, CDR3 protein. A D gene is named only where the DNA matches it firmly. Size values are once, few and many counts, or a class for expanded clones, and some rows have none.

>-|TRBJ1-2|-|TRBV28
TGTGCCAGCAGTTTATTAGAAGGGGCAAGGTACTATGGCTACACCTTC
CASSLLEGARYYGYTF
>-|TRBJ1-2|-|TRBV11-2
TGTGCCAGCAGCTTAGATTGGACAGTCTCTGATGGCTACACCTTC
CASSLDWTVSDGYTF
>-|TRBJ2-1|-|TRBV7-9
TGTGCCAGCAGCTTAGGCTTAGCTGCTGAGCAGTTCTTC
CASSLGLAAEQFF
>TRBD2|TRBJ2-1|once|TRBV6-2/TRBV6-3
TGTGCCAGCAGTTACCGATCCAAGCGGGGGGGTTACAACGAGCAGTTCTTC
CASSYRSKRGGYNEQFF
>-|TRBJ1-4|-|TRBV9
TGTGCCAGCAGTAACACAGGGATAACTAATGAAAAACTGTTTTTT
CASSNTGITNEKLFF
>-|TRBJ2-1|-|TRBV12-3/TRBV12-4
TGTGCCAGCAGCCTTAGCGGAAGGGACCCCTACAATGAGCAGTTCTTC
CASSLSGRDPYNEQFF
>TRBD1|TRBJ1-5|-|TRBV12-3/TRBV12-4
TGTGCCAGCAGTTTAGCGGCAGGGGGCCGAAATCAGCCCCAGCATTTT
CASSLAAGGRNQPQHF
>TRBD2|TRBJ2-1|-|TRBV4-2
TGTGCCAGCAGCCAAGCCCCCAGGACTAGCGGGAGGCCCAATGAGCAGTTCTTC
CASSQAPRTSGRPNEQFF
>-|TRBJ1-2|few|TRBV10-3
TGTGCCATCAGTGAGTCCCAGGGGACCTCCCTCTTCTATGGCTACACCTTC
CAISESQGTSLFYGYTF
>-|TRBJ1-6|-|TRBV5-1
TGCGCCAGCAGCTTGGTTTCAGGGATGTATAATTCACCCCTCCACTTT
CASSLVSGMYNSPLHF
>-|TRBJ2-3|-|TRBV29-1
TGCAGCGTTGACGGATCCGGCACAGATACGCAGTATTTT
CSVDGSGTDTQYF
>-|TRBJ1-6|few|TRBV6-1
TGTGCCAGCAGCGACGTCCCAGGAACCCATTCACCCCTCCACTTT
CASSDVPGTHSPLHF
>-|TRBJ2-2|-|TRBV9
TGTGCCAGCAGCGTAACAAGTCGGGGACACAACACCGGGGAGCTGTTTTTT
CASSVTSRGHNTGELFF
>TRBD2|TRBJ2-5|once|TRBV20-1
TGCAGTGCCCGCCCGGGACTAGCGACACAAGAGACCCAGTACTTC
CSARPGLATQETQYF
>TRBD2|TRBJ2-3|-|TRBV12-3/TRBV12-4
TGTGCCAGCAATCCGCGGGGGTCCCCAGATACGCAGTATTTT
CASNPRGSPDTQYF
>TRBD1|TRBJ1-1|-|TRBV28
TGTGCCAGCAGCTTGGGGACAGGGGGCGCGAGGGACACTGAAGCTTTCTTT
CASSLGTGGARDTEAFF
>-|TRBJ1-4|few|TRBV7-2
TGTGCCAGCAGCTTAGGTGGGGGTCGAGAGGAAAAACTGTTTTTT
CASSLGGGREEKLFF
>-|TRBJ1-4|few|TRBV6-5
TGTGCCAGCAGTTACGTCAGTAATGAAAAACTGTTTTTT
CASSYVSNEKLFF
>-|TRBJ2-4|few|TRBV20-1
TGCAGTGCTAGAGCAGGACAGCAGAATTCCAAAAACATTCAGTACTTC
CSARAGQQNSKNIQYF
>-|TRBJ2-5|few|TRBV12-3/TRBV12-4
TGTGCCAGCAGTTTTGTGGGTGAAGGCCAAGAGACCCAGTACTTC
CASSFVGEGQETQYF
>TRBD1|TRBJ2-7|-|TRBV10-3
TGTGCCATCAGACCGGGACAGACCTACGAGCAGTACTTC
CAIRPGQTYEQYF
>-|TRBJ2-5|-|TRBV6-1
TGTACCAGCTTACCGTCGATGGGGGCCCAAGAGACCCAGTACTTC
CTSLPSMGAQETQYF
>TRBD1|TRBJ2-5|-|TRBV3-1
TGTGCCAGCCACCCTGGACAGGGGGAGACCCAGTACTTC
CASHPGQGETQYF
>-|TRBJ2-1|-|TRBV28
TGTGCCAGCGGTTTCGTATCCTTTTTTTGGTTAGAGCAGTTCTTC
CASGFVSFFWLEQFF
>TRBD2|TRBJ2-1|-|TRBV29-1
TGCAGCGCCCGCTACGGGACTAGCGGGGCTAACAATGAGCAGTTCTTC
CSARYGTSGANNEQFF
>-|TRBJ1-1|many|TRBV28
TGTGCCAGCAGTCAGGGGTACACTGAAGCTTTCTTT
CASSQGYTEAFF
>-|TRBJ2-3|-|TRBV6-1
TGTGCCAGCAGTGAAGAGGATAGTGGCGTTACGCAGTATTTT
CASSEEDSGVTQYF
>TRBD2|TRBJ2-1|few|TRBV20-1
TGCAGTGCTGTTAGCGGGACGAATGAGCAGTTCTTC
CSAVSGTNEQFF
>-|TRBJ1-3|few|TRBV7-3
TGTGCCAGCAGCTCTGATCCGACAGAACACTCTGGAAACACCATATATTTT
CASSSDPTEHSGNTIYF
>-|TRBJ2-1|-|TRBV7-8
TGTGCCAGCAGCCTTAGGGACTACAATGAGCAGTTCTTC
CASSLRDYNEQFF
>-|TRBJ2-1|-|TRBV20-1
TGCAGTGTCCCAAAACAAACAGAACCCTACAATGAGCAGTTCTTC
CSVPKQTEPYNEQFF
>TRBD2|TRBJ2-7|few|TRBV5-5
TGTGCCAGCGGGTTGGGGGGCGCGGGAGGTGACACCTACGAGCAGTACTTC
CASGLGGAGGDTYEQYF
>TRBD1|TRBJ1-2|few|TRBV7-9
TGTGCCAGCTCCGACAGGGCCACATTACGGGTCACCTTC
CASSDRATLRVTF
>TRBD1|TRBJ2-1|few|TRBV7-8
TGTGCCAGCAGCTTAGAAGGTCCAGGTACAGGGGTAATAGATGAGCAGTTCTTC
CASSLEGPGTGVIDEQFF
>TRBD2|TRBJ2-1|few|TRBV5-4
TGTGCCAGCAGCTTCCCCCTCTCTAGCGGATACAATGAGCAGTTCTTC
CASSFPLSSGYNEQFF
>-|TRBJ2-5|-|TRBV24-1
TGTGCCACCAGTGATTTAGGGGGGGACCAGTACTTC
CATSDLGGDQYF
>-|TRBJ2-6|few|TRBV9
TGTGCCAGCAGCCCCGTGGGGACATCTAGCTCTGGGGCCAACGTCCTGACTTTC
CASSPVGTSSSGANVLTF
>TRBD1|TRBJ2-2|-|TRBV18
TGTGCCAGCTCACCACGGGACAGGGGGCGCATTAACACCGGGGAGCTGTTTTTT
CASSPRDRGRINTGELFF
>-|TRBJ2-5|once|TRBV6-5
TGTGCCAGCAAGTTAGGAATGGGGGAGACCCAGTACTTC
CASKLGMGETQYF
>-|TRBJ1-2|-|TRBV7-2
TGTGCCAGCAGCGAAGGTCTGATCGGGGGTGGCTACACCTTC
CASSEGLIGGGYTF
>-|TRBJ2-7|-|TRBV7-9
TGTGCCAGCAGCTTCCGGCCCCGAACGGACGAGCAGTACTTC
CASSFRPRTDEQYF